One T cell receptor (beta chain) is described in this entry. Its antigen is not identified. The data were taken from a study of T cell repertoires in cytomegalovirus infection. Overall study: Both recently identified HLA-C-restricted and well-studied HLA-B-restricted CMV epitopes were used in the study.

Via MiXCR, TCRdb re-called the reads, giving one row per CDR3 protein. Of hundreds of thousands of distinct CDR3 sequences in the sample, about 33% were seen once. With 7 bases removed from V and 7 bases from J, the gap between germline ends came to 17 bases. Germline CDR1 is MNHEY and CDR2 is SVGAGI. The CDR3 runs to 14 residues. The rearrangement joins TRBV6-5 to TRBJ2-1, with D tentatively TRBD2 (6 bases). This sequence originates from a human donor in good health (CMV status not recorded). Some clones in this sample may be carry-over from other donors' samples. The source material was cultured PBMCs, sampled from culture after CMV antigen stimulation. The CDR3 loop reads CASTPPGAGNEQFF. Here the CDR3 DNA reads TGTGCCAGCACCCCCCCGGGAGCCGGGAATGAGCAGTTCTTC.